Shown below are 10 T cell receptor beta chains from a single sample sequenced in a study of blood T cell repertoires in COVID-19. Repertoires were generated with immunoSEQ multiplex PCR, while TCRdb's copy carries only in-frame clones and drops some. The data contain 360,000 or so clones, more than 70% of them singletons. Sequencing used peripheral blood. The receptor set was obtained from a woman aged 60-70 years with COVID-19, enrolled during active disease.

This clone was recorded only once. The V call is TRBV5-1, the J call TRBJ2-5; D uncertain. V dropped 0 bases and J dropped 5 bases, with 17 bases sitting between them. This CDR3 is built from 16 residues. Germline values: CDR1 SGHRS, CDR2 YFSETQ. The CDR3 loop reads CASSLGALSSYETQYF. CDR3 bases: TGCGCCAGCAGCTTGGGGGCTTTAAGCTCGTATGAGACCCAGTACTTC. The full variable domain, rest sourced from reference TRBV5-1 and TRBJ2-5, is KAGVTQTPRYLIKTRGQQVTLSCSPISGHRSVSWYQQTPGQGLQFLFEYFSETQRNKGNFPGRFSGRQFSNSRSEMNVSTLELGDSALYLCASSLGALSSYETQYFGPGTRLLVL.

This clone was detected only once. For the CDR3, the DNA is TGTGCCAGCAGCTTAGGTATAGCTGGGGCCTATGGCTACACCTTC. It is translated as CASSLGIAGAYGYTF. The rearrangement links TRBV7-2 to TRBJ1-2, with a weak D call TRBD1 (5 bases). The CDR3 totals 15 residues. V lost 1 base and J 4 bases, leaving 13 bases between the germline ends. Germline values: CDR1 SGHTA, CDR2 FQGNSA. The full variable domain, with the rest looked up from reference TRBV7-2 and TRBJ1-2, is GAGVSQSPSNKVTEKGKDVELRCDPISGHTALYWYRQSLGQGLEFLIYFQGNSAPDKSGLPSDRFSAERTGGSVSTLTIQRTQQEDSAVYLCASSLGIAGAYGYTFGSGTRLTVV.

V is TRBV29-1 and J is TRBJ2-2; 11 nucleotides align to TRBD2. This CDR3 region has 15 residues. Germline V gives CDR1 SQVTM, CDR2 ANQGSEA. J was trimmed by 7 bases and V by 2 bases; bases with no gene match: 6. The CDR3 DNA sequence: TGCAGCGTTGAACTTAGCGGGGGGGCCTTCGGGGAGCTGTTTTTT. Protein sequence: CSVELSGGAFGELFF.

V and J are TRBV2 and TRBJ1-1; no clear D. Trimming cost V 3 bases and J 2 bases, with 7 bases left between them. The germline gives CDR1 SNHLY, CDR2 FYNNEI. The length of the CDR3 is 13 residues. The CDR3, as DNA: TGTGCCAGCAGTGATGAGGGTAACACTGAAGCTTTCTTT. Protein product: CASSDEGNTEAFF.

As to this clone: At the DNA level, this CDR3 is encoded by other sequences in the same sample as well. The CDR3 loop is CASSFNNSPLHF. The CDR3 nucleotides read TGTGCCAGCAGTTTTAATAATTCACCCCTCCACTTT. The gene calls are TRBV27 and TRBJ1-6; unclear D gene. Germline assignment: CDR1 MNHEY and CDR2 SMNVEV (reference sequence). V lost 3 bases and J lost 5, with 2 bases in between. The CDR3 is made up of 12 amino acids.

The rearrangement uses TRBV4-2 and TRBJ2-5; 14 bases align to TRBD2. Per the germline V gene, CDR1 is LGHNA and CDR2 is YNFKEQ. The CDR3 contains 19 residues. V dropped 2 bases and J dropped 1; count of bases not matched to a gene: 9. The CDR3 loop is CASSQRLAGGEWGQETQYF. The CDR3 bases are TGTGCCAGCAGCCAACGACTAGCGGGGGGGGAATGGGGCCAAGAGACCCAGTACTTC.

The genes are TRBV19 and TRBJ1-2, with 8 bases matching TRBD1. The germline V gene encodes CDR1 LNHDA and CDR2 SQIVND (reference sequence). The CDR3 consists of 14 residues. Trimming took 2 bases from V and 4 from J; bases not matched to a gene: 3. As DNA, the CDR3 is TGTGCCAGTAGTATATTAACAGGGGGCTATGGCTACACCTTC. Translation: CASSILTGGYGYTF.

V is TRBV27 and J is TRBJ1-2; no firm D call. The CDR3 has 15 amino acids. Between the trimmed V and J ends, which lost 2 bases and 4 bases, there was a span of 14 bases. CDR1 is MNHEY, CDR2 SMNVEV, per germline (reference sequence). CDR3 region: CASSLDPRFGYGYTF. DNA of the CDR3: TGTGCCAGCAGTTTAGATCCGCGGTTTGGCTATGGCTACACCTTC.

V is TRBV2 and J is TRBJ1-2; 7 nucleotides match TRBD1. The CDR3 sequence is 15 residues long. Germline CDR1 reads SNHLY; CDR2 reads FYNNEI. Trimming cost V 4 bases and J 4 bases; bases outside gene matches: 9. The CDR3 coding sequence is TGTGCCAGCAGTGGATACAGGGGTTTGAGCTATGGCTACACCTTC. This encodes CASSGYRGLSYGYTF.

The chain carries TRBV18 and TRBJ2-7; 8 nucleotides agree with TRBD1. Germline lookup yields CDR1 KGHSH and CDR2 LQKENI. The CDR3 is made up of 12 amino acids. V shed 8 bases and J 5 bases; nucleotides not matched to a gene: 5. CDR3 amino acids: CASARTGNEQYF. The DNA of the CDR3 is TGTGCCAGCGCCCGGACAGGGAACGAGCAGTACTTC.